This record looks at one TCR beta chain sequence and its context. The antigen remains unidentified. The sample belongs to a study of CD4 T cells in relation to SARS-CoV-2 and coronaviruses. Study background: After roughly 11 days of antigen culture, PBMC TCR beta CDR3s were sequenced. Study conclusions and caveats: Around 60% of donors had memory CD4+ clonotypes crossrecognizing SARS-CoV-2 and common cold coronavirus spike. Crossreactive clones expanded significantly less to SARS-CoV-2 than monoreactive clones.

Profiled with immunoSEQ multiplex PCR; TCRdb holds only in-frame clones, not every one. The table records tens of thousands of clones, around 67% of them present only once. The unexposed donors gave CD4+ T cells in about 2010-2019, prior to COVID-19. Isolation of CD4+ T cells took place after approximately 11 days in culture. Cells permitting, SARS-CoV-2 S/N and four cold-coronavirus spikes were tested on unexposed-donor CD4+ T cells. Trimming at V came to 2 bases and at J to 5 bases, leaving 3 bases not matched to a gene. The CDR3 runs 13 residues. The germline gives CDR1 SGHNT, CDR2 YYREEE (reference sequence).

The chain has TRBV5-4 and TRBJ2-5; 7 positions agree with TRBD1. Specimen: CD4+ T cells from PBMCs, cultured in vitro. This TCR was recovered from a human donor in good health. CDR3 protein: CASSLSRGETQYF. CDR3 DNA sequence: TGTGCCAGCAGCTTATCCAGGGGGGAGACCCAGTACTTC.